This T cell receptor beta chain was captured by sequencing in a study of T cells in Graves' hyperthyroidism and ophthalmopathy. Clinicians diagnosed patients from clinical symptoms, serum thyroxine and TRAb, thyroid ultrasound and orbital computed tomography. The source of the PBMCs was more than 9.5 ml of fresh peripheral blood. This clonotype has at least ten counts. Its antigen is not identified. RNA transcripts served as the template for amplifying TCR beta CDR3 regions. An initial round of RT-PCR targeting the TCR CDR3 relied on the HTBI primer set. TCRdb recomputed calls from the multiplex PCR reads with MiXCR, one row per CDR3 protein. The sample has some 150,000 distinct CDR3 sequences, approximately 20% seen once. Findings of the study overall: Ophthalmopathy prediction by the model preceded onset by a median about 6 months. Appearing also in blood were most of the thyroid clonotypes expanded above 0.001.

Deletions cut 0 bases from V and 6 bases from J, with 6 bases between. This CDR3 has 13 amino acids. Germline CDR1 SGHTA, CDR2 FQGNSA. J is TRBJ2-1 and V is TRBV7-2; D ambiguous. The receptor was derived from a woman aged 45-60 years with Graves' hyperthyroidism that later progressed to Graves' ophthalmopathy. Sequencing used blood. As DNA, the CDR3 is TGTGCCAGCAGCTTAGCAGGAGCCAATGAGCAGTTCTTC. Its translation: CASSLAGANEQFF.